The 30 T cell receptor beta chains below all came from one sample that was sequenced in a study of CD8 T cells in ankylosing spondylitis (dated by TCRdb to between 2016 and 2019). Library prep was done by 5' RACE. Sequencing used an Illumina HiSeq 2500. TCRdb ran its own pipeline on the public reads, namely fastp trimming at Q25 and MiXCR clone calling, and kept in-frame beta chains. Each CDR3 protein appears once, grouped with its most common genes and DNA. A total of under 150,000 distinct CDR3 sequences appear in this sample, approximately 10% of them only once. The ten largest make up approximately 4% of the sample. The sequencing sample was made of blood, either unsorted or a sorted T cell fraction (not recorded which). Every receptor here comes from a female donor with ankylosing spondylitis or in good health (not recorded which).

This clonotype appeared many times. The CDR3 spells CASSLRYGNTIYF. CDR3 nucleotide sequence: TGTGCCAGCAGCTTGAGATATGGAAACACCATATATTTT. This sequence joins TRBV5-5 and TRBJ1-3; D remains ambiguous. This CDR3 region has 13 residues. The germline V gene encodes CDR1 SGHKS and CDR2 YYEKEE (reference sequence). V was shortened by 1 base and J by 3 bases, with 5 bases between the two germline ends.

This clonotype was found many times. The V call is TRBV20-1, the J call TRBJ1-2; D uncertain. In germline, CDR1 is DFQATT, CDR2 SNEGSKA (reference sequence). This CDR3 contains 12 residues. Trimming took off 3 bases at V and 5 bases at J, with 10 bases between the two ends. CDR3 DNA: TGCAGTGCTAGCAATGCATCGTATGGCTACACCTTC. This gives the protein CSASNASYGYTF.

This clonotype was found many times. The V and J genes are TRBV20-1 and TRBJ2-4; D is possibly TRBD2 (6 bases). The CDR3 extends over 12 amino acids. Germline assignment: CDR1 DFQATT and CDR2 SNEGSKA (reference sequence). With 7 bases removed from V and 5 bases from J, the gap between germline ends came to 12 bases. CDR3 in amino acids: CSVQEGQNIQYF. The CDR3 DNA follows: TGCAGTGTACAGGAGGGGCAAAACATTCAGTACTTC.

This clonotype was found many times. This sequence joins TRBV12-3 or TRBV12-4 and TRBJ1-6; TRBD1 matches 7 bases. The V segment lost 5 bases and the J segment 6 bases; nucleotides outside the gene matches: 4. The CDR3 length is 14 residues. Written as DNA, the CDR3 is TGTGCCAGCAGTACTCAGGGGGGTAATTCACCCCTCCACTTT. Residues: CASSTQGGNSPLHF.

This clonotype was seen repeatedly, ten times or more. The V gene is TRBV20-1, the J gene TRBJ1-5, with D perhaps matching TRBD1 (5 bases). V lost 2 bases to trimming and J lost 1 base, with 9 bases between them. Germline CDR1 reads DFQATT; CDR2 reads SNEGSKA (reference sequence). The CDR3 spans 14 residues. Here the CDR3 reads CSARKGRSNQPQHF. CDR3 DNA sequence: TGCAGTGCTAGAAAGGGGCGGAGCAATCAGCCCCAGCATTTT.

This clonotype has only a few counts. The V and J genes are TRBV7-9 and TRBJ1-1; D unresolved. Germline assignment: CDR1 SEHNR and CDR2 FQNEAQ (reference sequence). Trimming left V 2 bases short and J 0 bases short, with 16 bases between. This CDR3 is 17 amino acids long. CDR3 DNA: TGTGCCAGCAGCTTACCGCCGGGAATCTGGATGAACACTGAAGCTTTCTTT. It translates to CASSLPPGIWMNTEAFF.

This clonotype came up many times. Since the CDR3 does not end with the conserved phenylalanine or tryptophan, this likely comes from a read error. The chain combines TRBV10-3 with TRBJ2-3; the match to TRBD2 covers 7 bases. The CDR3 spans 13 residues. The germline V gene encodes CDR1 ENHRY and CDR2 SYGVKD. V lost 4 bases to trimming and J lost 4 bases; unmatched junction nucleotides: 2. The CDR3 DNA follows: TGTGCCATCAGTGTTGGGGGGGCAGATACGCAGTATCTT. Translating it yields CAISVGGADTQYL.

This clonotype was detected many times. The chain uses TRBV6-5 and TRBJ2-1; D unclear. The germline CDR1 and CDR2 sequences are MNHEY and SVGAGI. The V and J ends lost 6 bases and 7 bases respectively, with 1 base between them. The CDR3 length is 9 residues. CDR3 coding DNA: TGTGCCAGCAGGAATGAGCAGTTCTTC. As protein: CASRNEQFF.

The CDR3 coding sequence is TGTGCCAGCTCGGACAGGACTGAAGCTTTCTTT. Protein sequence: CASSDRTEAFF. The J gene is TRBJ1-1, the V gene TRBV14; 7 bases match TRBD1. The CDR3 runs to 11 residues. CDR1 is SGHDN and CDR2 is FVKESK in the germline V gene. Losses at the gene ends were 8 bases for V and 5 bases for J; bases not matched to a gene: 2. Supplemented by reference TRBV14 and TRBJ1-1, the full variable domain reads EAGVTQFPSHSVIEKGQTVTLRCDPISGHDNLYWYRRVMGKEIKFLLHFVKESKQDESGMPNNRFLAERTGGTYSTLKVQPAELEDSGVYFCASSDRTEAFFGQGTRLTVV.

This clonotype was detected ten times or more. This chain uses TRBV3-1 with TRBJ2-1, with 8 bases matching TRBD2. J gave up 4 bases and V 2 bases, and 13 bases lay outside the gene matches. Germline loops: CDR1 LGHDT, CDR2 YNNKEL (reference sequence). This CDR3 region has 18 residues. The CDR3 nucleotides are TGTGCCAGCAGCCAACGATATCCGGGACTAGGTGATTACAATGAGCAGTTCTTC. Its protein product is CASSQRYPGLGDYNEQFF.

V and J are TRBV5-5 and TRBJ2-2, with TRBD2 matching over 11 bases. This CDR3 has 16 amino acids. Germline V lookup: CDR1 SGHKS, CDR2 YYEKEE (reference sequence). With 1 base clipped from V and 6 bases from J, the junction kept 5 bases outside the gene matches. The CDR3 DNA follows: TGTGCCAGCAGCTTGAGCCTAGCGGGAGGCCCCGGGGAGCTGTTTTTT. Its translation is CASSLSLAGGPGELFF.

Remarks on this clonotype: A much larger clone lies one base from this, so it may be a read error. The chain couples TRBV5-1 to TRBJ2-7; no clear D. V gave up 9 bases and J gave up 9 bases, with 13 bases separating them. This CDR3 region has 10 residues. Germline lookup yields CDR1 SGHRS and CDR2 YFSETQ. CDR3 region: CAIHGVGQYF. CDR3 coding DNA: TGCGCCATCCACGGAGTTGGGCAGTACTTC.

This clonotype has a count of ten or more. The rearrangement links TRBV6-5 to TRBJ2-2, with a tentative D call TRBD2 (5 bases). V was trimmed by 0 bases and J by 0 bases, leaving 14 bases between them. Germline CDR1 and CDR2: MNHEY and SVGAGI. The CDR3 sequence is 18 residues long. In nucleotides, the CDR3 is TGTGCCAGCAGTTACTCGGTTTCCGGGGTCCCGAACACCGGGGAGCTGTTTTTT. Translating it yields CASSYSVSGVPNTGELFF.

This clonotype has a count of ten or more. This sequence joins TRBV5-1 and TRBJ1-2, with 12 bases matching TRBD1. The CDR3 contains 19 residues. Germline-derived CDR1 and CDR2 are SGHRS and YFSETQ. The V segment lost 3 bases and the J segment 4 bases; nucleotides outside the gene matches: 16. The DNA for the CDR3 is TGCGCCAGCAGCTCGCCCGAAGGGACAGGGGGCCCTTTTGCCTATGGCTACACCTTC. Translation: CASSSPEGTGGPFAYGYTF.

This clonotype was detected ten times or more. The J gene is TRBJ1-2, the V gene TRBV28, with D tentatively TRBD1 (5 bases). Germline V gene data show CDR1 as MDHEN and CDR2 as SYDVKM. The CDR3 is made up of 14 amino acids. V lost 3 bases, J lost 7 bases, and 15 bases lay in between. CDR3 protein: CASSLEGRWAGYTF. DNA for the CDR3: TGTGCCAGCAGTTTGGAGGGGAGGTGGGCTGGCTACACCTTC.

This clonotype has a count of ten or more. The chain uses TRBV20-1 and TRBJ1-6; TRBD1 is a possible D gene (5 bases). The CDR3 is 15 amino acids. The germline V gene has CDR1 DFQATT and CDR2 SNEGSKA (reference sequence). V was pared by 2 bases and J by 8 bases, with 16 bases between. The DNA of the CDR3 is TGCAGTGCTAGATCTCGGCCCCTCAGGGATTCACCCCTCCACTTT. Its translation is CSARSRPLRDSPLHF.

The sample holds many counts of this clonotype. This sequence joins TRBV12-3 or TRBV12-4 and TRBJ1-2; 8 positions match TRBD1. V lost 3 bases and J lost 5; bases outside the gene matches: 5. CDR3 size: 14 residues. CDR3 residues: CASSFDRGWYGYTF. The CDR3 region has the DNA TGTGCCAGCAGTTTCGACAGGGGTTGGTATGGCTACACCTTC.

This clonotype was observed many times. The V call is TRBV20-1, the J call TRBJ1-1; TRBD1 matches at 7 bases. Germline-derived CDR1 and CDR2 are DFQATT and SNEGSKA (reference sequence). The junction had 10 bases not matched to a gene; V was cut back by 1 base and J by 8 bases. This CDR3 has 14 residues. This CDR3 is CSARVLRGRSEAFF. The CDR3 DNA reads TGCAGTGCTAGAGTCCTAAGGGGGCGCAGCGAAGCTTTCTTT.

This clonotype has at least ten counts. This rearrangement joins TRBV6-5 to TRBJ1-6; D might be TRBD1 (6 bases). The CDR3 runs to 16 residues. Germline-derived CDR1 and CDR2 are MNHEY and SVGAGI. V dropped 0 bases and J dropped 11 bases, with 17 bases sitting between them. The CDR3 sequence is CASSYSSGGRSPPLHF. The CDR3 DNA sequence: TGTGCCAGCAGTTACTCGTCCGGGGGCAGGAGCCCACCCCTCCACTTT.

Concerning this clonotype: It may be a read error: a sequence one base away is much more abundant. The chain recombines TRBV11-3 with TRBJ1-2; a possible D gene is TRBD1 (5 bases). Germline V gene sequence: CDR1 SGHNT, CDR2 YENEEA. The CDR3 is 17 amino acids. CDR3 DNA sequence: TGTGCCAGCAGCTCCTCCCTTCTGACAGTTATGATCTATGGCAACACCTTC. Protein sequence: CASSSSLLTVMIYGNTF. Combining the CDR3 with reference TRBV11-3 and TRBJ1-2 gives the whole variable domain EAGVVQSPRYKIIEKKQPVAFWCNPISGHNTLYWYLQNLGQGPELLIRYENEEAVDDSQLPKDRFSAERLKGVDSTLKIQPAELGDSAVYLCASSSSLLTVMIYGNTFGSGTRLTVV.

This clonotype was seen ten or more times. J is TRBJ1-1 and V is TRBV5-1, with D tentatively TRBD1 (5 bases). V was trimmed by 1 base and J by 1 base, leaving 11 bases between them. The CDR3 sequence is 15 residues long. CDR1 and CDR2 (germline): SGHRS, YFSETQ. Here the CDR3 reads CASSLRGEGNTEAFF. The CDR3 nucleotides read TGCGCCAGCAGCTTGAGAGGGGAAGGGAACACTGAAGCTTTCTTT.

This clonotype was observed many times. This chain joins TRBV4-2 and TRBJ2-1; D ambiguous. V was pared by 0 bases and J by 7 bases, with 4 bases between. The germline CDR1 and CDR2 sequences are LGHNA and YNFKEQ. CDR3 size: 12 residues. CDR3 region: CASSQEINEQFF. The CDR3 region has the DNA TGTGCCAGCAGCCAAGAGATTAATGAGCAGTTCTTC.

This clonotype was detected ten times or more. This rearrangement joins TRBV3-1 to TRBJ1-1, with 8 bases fitting TRBD1. The CDR3 is made up of 15 amino acids. The germline V gene has CDR1 LGHDT and CDR2 YNNKEL (reference sequence). With V trimmed by 3 bases and J by 2 bases, 5 bases remained unmatched. The CDR3 DNA reads TGTGCCAGCAGCCACTGGGGACAGGAAAACACTGAAGCTTTCTTT. The encoded protein is CASSHWGQENTEAFF.

This clonotype has a handful of counts. The gene calls are TRBV12-3 or TRBV12-4 and TRBJ2-3; TRBD1 aligns across 9 bases. With 1 base clipped from V and 2 bases from J, the junction kept 4 bases outside the gene matches. The CDR3 has 16 residues. The CDR3 coding sequence is TGTGCCAGCAGTTTAGGACAGGGGGTGTCCACAGATACGCAGTATTTT. This encodes CASSLGQGVSTDTQYF.

This clonotype was recorded many times. The chain combines TRBV20-1 with TRBJ2-3, with D perhaps matching TRBD2 (5 bases). The germline gives CDR1 DFQATT, CDR2 SNEGSKA (reference sequence). This CDR3 comprises 14 residues. V was clipped by 0 bases and J by 5 bases, with 12 bases between them. The CDR3 nucleotides are TGCAGTGCTAGAGAAGCGGTTGCAGGAGATACGCAGTATTTT. This codes for CSAREAVAGDTQYF.

This clonotype occurred many times. The chain is built from TRBV20-1 and TRBJ2-1, with D possibly matching TRBD2 (7 bases). Trimming pared 0 bases from V and 10 bases from J, leaving 16 bases between. Germline V lookup: CDR1 DFQATT, CDR2 SNEGSKA (reference sequence). This CDR3 has 14 amino acids. The CDR3 DNA reads TGCAGTGCTAGAGATCAACGGGGGGCCCGAGAGCAGTTCTTC. Translated, it gives CSARDQRGAREQFF.

This clonotype was counted ten times or more. The chain links TRBV19 to TRBJ1-2; 11 bases agree with TRBD1. Germline-derived CDR1 and CDR2 are LNHDA and SQIVND (reference sequence). The CDR3 contains 15 residues. V lost 4 bases to trimming and J lost 7 bases; unmatched junction nucleotides: 8. CDR3 bases: TGTGCCAGTAGTAATGCCGGGACAGGGGGAATTGGCTACACCTTC. Its translation is CASSNAGTGGIGYTF.

This clonotype has ten or more counts. J is TRBJ1-6 and V is TRBV12-3 or TRBV12-4; D unresolved. This CDR3 spans 14 amino acids. V dropped 4 bases and J dropped 9 bases, with 13 bases sitting between them. The CDR3 DNA is TGTGCCAGCAGTTACGCATACCAGAGTTCACCCCTCCACTTT. This codes for CASSYAYQSSPLHF.

The chain combines TRBV9 with TRBJ2-2; D possibly corresponds to TRBD2 (6 bases). V shed 0 bases and J shed 3 bases, with 6 bases lying between them. There are 14 residues in the CDR3. From germline, CDR1 is SGDLS and CDR2 YYNGEE. The CDR3 spells CASSVGGDTGELFF. The CDR3 coding sequence is TGTGCCAGCAGCGTAGGCGGGGACACCGGGGAGCTGTTTTTT.

The chain is built from TRBV30 and TRBJ1-1; D gene uncertain. V was shortened by 4 bases and J by 4 bases, with 13 bases between the two germline ends. Germline V gene lookup returns CDR1 GTSNPN and CDR2 SVGIG (reference sequence). The CDR3 loop spans 13 amino acids. In DNA form, the CDR3 reads TGTGCCTGGACGATGATCGGAGCCACTGAAGCTTTCTTT. Amino acid sequence: CAWTMIGATEAFF. Combining the CDR3 with reference TRBV30 and TRBJ1-1 gives the whole variable domain SQTIHQWPATLVQPVGSPLSLECTVEGTSNPNLYWYRQAAGRGLQLLFYSVGIGQISSEVPQNLSASRPQDRQFILSSKKLLLSDSGFYLCAWTMIGATEAFFGQGTRLTVV.